This entry describes one T cell receptor beta chain. The antigen remains unidentified. PCR used 60 Vbeta primers and 13 Jbeta primers. How the authors handled the data: A later analysis counted approximately 80 million unique TCR beta chains, some 11 million shared. Assay used: immunoSEQ multiplex PCR; TCRdb lists only in-frame clones, some missing. That table gives V, J and clone size, and the DNA gave D and trimming. The repertoire has around 99,000 clones, 65% to 80% of them found once; the top ten carry roughly 4.2%. The CDR3 extends over 15 amino acids. Germline V CDR1 and CDR2: SGHDT, YYEEEE. Between the trimmed V and J ends, which lost 7 bases and 5 bases, there was a span of 18 bases. The sample belongs to a study of cytomegalovirus exposure and HLA in healthy donors. Whole-study results and caveats: An analysis done earlier found most TCR beta V segments productive about 90% or about 30% of the time. Cytomegalovirus association was assigned to over 150 TCR beta chains.

This TCR came from a male donor in good health and CMV-seronegative. The chain uses TRBV5-6 and TRBJ2-2; possible D gene TRBD2, 6 bases. The material sequenced was PBMCs. CDR3 in amino acids: CASFPRESSTGELFF. CDR3 coding DNA: TGTGCCAGCTTCCCCCGGGAGTCGTCAACCGGGGAGCTGTTTTTT. Together with reference TRBV5-6 and TRBJ2-2, the CDR3 gives the full variable domain: DAGVTQSPTHLIKTRGQQVTLRCSPKSGHDTVSWYQQALGQGPQFIFQYYEEEERQRGNFPDRFSGHQFPNYSSELNVNALLLGDSALYLCASFPRESSTGELFFGEGSRLTVL.